A single TCR beta chain is shown here with its context. Its antigen is currently unknown. This sample was taken from a study of CD8 T cells in Susac syndrome. Regarding the study as a whole: A relatively small number of individuals underwent TCR sequencing and HLA analysis.

Trimming took 8 bases from V and 0 from J, leaving 13 bases between them. The CDR3 totals 13 residues. CDR1 is SQVTM and CDR2 is ANQGSEA in the germline V gene. Isolation of CD8+ and CD4+ T cells was performed negatively, whereas enrichment of TEMRA cells was done by FACS. Random hexamers were used to reverse transcribe the RNA input (0.5 to 1 ug). TCRdb redid the calling of the immunoSEQ multiplex PCR reads with MiXCR, one entry per CDR3 protein. Seen here are some 220,000 distinct CDR3 sequences, approximately 95% observed once, and the top ten hold 0.075% to 0.095%. The chain carries TRBV29-1 and TRBJ1-1; D call uncertain. Sample: CD4+ T cells from PBMCs. This receptor was identified in a human donor with multiple sclerosis. CDR3 sequence: CSMRPDMNTEAFF. The CDR3 nucleotides read TGCAGCATGCGTCCAGACATGAACACTGAAGCTTTCTTT. The full variable domain, completed using reference TRBV29-1 and TRBJ1-1, is SAVISQKPSRDICQRGTSLTIQCQVDSQVTMMFWYRQQPGQSLTLIATANQGSEATYESGFVIDKFPISRPNLTFSTLTVSNMSPEDSSIYLCSMRPDMNTEAFFGQGTRLTVV.